These 5 T cell receptor beta chains were sequenced from one sample in a study of T cell responses to AZD1222 COVID-19 vaccine (dated by TCRdb to the early 2020s). Taken with the paper, the label for time point translates to: baseline before first vaccination. What this sample's treatment or condition label stands for: meningococcal conjugate vaccine given as trial control. The method behind the library was the immunoSEQ multiplex PCR assay. TCRdb took this table from immuneACCESS and kept in-frame rearrangements with V and J called. Such tables lack part of the clones; where checked against another copy, unresolved V genes explain under half of the gap, and the rest is unexplained. The sample table contains some 100,000 clones; only one count was recorded for 87% of them. The ten top clones hold 4.2% of the sample. Specimen: peripheral blood, collected on day 0 of MenACWY control vaccination. These TCRs come from an adult in good health.

The chain is built from TRBV5-4 and TRBJ2-3, with TRBD2 as a possible D gene (6 bases). From germline, CDR1 is SGHNT and CDR2 YYREEE (reference sequence). CDR3 size: 16 residues. V was shortened by 3 bases and J by 4 bases, with 18 bases between the two germline ends. The CDR3 coding sequence is TGTGCCAGCAGCTCCCCCCGGGGGACGGGGGCAGATACGCAGTATTTT. It translates to CASSSPRGTGADTQYF.

Only one count was recorded for this clone. The chain combines TRBV5-4 with TRBJ2-7; D might be TRBD2 (6 bases). Germline lookup yields CDR1 SGHNT and CDR2 YYREEE (reference sequence). This CDR3 has 16 amino acids. V lost 4 bases, J lost 2 bases, and 19 bases lay in between. CDR3 region: CASSPGGDLGPYEQYF. In DNA, the CDR3 is TGTGCCAGCAGCCCGGGTGGGGACTTAGGGCCCTACGAGCAGTACTTC.

The chain recombines TRBV1 with TRBJ2-7; TRBD2 reflects the table's D call only, with no check against the DNA. TRBV1 is a known pseudogene. CDR3 length: 15 residues. CDR3: CTSSQATGLLYEQYF. In nucleotides, the CDR3 is TGCACCAGCAGCCAAGCAACGGGACTCCTATACGAGCAGTACTTC.

Only a few counts were recorded for this clone. The chain carries TRBV9 and TRBJ2-1; TRBD2 matches 10 bases. V lost 3 bases to trimming and J lost 8 bases; unmatched junction nucleotides: 8. Germline V lookup: CDR1 SGDLS, CDR2 YYNGEE. The CDR3 runs to 15 residues. CDR3 nucleotide sequence: TGTGCCAGCAGCGACCTAGCTAGCGGGAGCTATGAGCAGTTCTTC. Its protein is CASSDLASGSYEQFF.

This chain joins TRBV9 and TRBJ2-1, with no clear D. The CDR3 loop spans 14 amino acids. The ends were cut back, 0 bases at V and 4 bases at J, with 8 bases in the middle. The V gene's germline CDR1 is SGDLS and CDR2 YYNGEE. The DNA of the CDR3 is TGTGCCAGCAGCGTAGCTTCCACTTACAATGAGCAGTTCTTC. Translating gives CASSVASTYNEQFF.